This T cell receptor (beta chain) was obtained from a study of blood T cell repertoires in COVID-19. On the study more broadly: Samples came from the United States, Italy and Spain, spanning acute and convalescent COVID-19.

Trimming stripped 4 bases from V and 6 bases from J, with 17 bases between. The CDR3 contains 14 residues. Per the germline V gene, CDR1 is SGHRS and CDR2 is YFSETQ. Here immunoSEQ multiplex PCR was the method, and the copy in TCRdb shows in-frame clones only, minus some. The sample shows tens of thousands of clones, roughly 80% of them seen only once. The chain combines TRBV5-1 with TRBJ2-7; a possible D gene is TRBD1 (6 bases). Sequenced input: peripheral blood. The source is an older woman with acute or convalescent COVID-19. CDR3 amino acids: CASSPDRPGREQYF. The DNA for the CDR3 is TGCGCCAGCAGCCCCGACAGGCCTGGGCGCGAGCAGTACTTC.